Ten or more counts support the clone carrying this T cell receptor (beta chain). The antigen is unknown. Trimming removed 3 bases from V and 4 bases from J, with 10 bases in between. Germline CDR1 SGHTA, CDR2 FQGNSA. The CDR3 is 14 amino acids. The source of the sample is a study of identical twins. Each CDR3 protein is one row after TCRdb ran MiXCR on the 5' RACE reads. The table has about 240,000 distinct CDR3 sequences, roughly an eighth seen once. Study results and caveats: Fewer insertions marked abundant cord blood beta clonotypes; young adult naive trended weakly, memory not at all.

The data were also submitted as part of a second study, on yellow fever vaccine responses in identical twins.

The clonotype comes from a woman aged 18-29 years in good health. The chain employs TRBV7-2 and TRBJ2-1; D is ambiguous. Material for sequencing was memory (CD45RO+) T cells sorted from blood. The CDR3 protein is CASSFRHFYNEQFF. The CDR3 coding sequence is TGTGCCAGCAGCTTTAGGCATTTTTACAATGAGCAGTTCTTC.